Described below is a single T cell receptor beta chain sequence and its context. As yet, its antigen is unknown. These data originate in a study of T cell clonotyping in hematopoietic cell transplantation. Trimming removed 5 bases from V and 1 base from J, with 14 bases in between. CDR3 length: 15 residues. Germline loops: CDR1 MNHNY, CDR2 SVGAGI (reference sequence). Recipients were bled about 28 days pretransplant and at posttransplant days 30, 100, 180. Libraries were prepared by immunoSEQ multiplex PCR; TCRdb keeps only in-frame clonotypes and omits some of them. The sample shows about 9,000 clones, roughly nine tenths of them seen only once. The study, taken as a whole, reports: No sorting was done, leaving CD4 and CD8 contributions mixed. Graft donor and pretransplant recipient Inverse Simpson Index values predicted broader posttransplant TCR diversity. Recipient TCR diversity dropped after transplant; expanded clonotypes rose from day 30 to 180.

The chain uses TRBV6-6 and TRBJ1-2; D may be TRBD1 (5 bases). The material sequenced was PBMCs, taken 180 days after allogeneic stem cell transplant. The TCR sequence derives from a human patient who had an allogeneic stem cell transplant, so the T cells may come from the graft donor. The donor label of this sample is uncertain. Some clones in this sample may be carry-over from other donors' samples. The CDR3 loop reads CASSSRGELNYGYTF. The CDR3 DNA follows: TGTGCCAGCAGTAGCCGGGGGGAACTTAACTATGGCTACACCTTC.